The table lists the clone carrying this T cell receptor (beta chain) with many counts. The antigen is not known. CDR3 length equals 16 residues. Germline values: CDR1 MNHEY, CDR2 SMNVEV (reference sequence). The V and J ends lost 1 base and 7 bases respectively, with 16 bases between them. This sample is drawn from a study of cytotoxic CD8 clonotypes in ibrutinib-treated CLL. As for the study in general: Responses: 24 partial, 2 complete; after median roughly 63 months, around 15 stayed remitted, around twelve progressed. General study results and limits: Investigators sampled sustained-remission and progressing patients at differing times. Clonality grew at ibrutinib response; at progression, it decreased back toward baseline. Public clonotypes, found uncommonly, either contracted or stayed stable on treatment.

Sequencing used immunoSEQ multiplex PCR; TCRdb keeps in-frame clones, though not all of them. The repertoire has around 91,000 clones, roughly 86% of them found once; the top ten carry about 5.6%. The clonotype comes from a human donor with chronic lymphocytic leukemia. The specimen was PBMCs, collected before ibrutinib treatment. The chain employs TRBV27 and TRBJ2-2, with unresolved D. The CDR3 reads CASSLFNRPFNGELFF. The CDR3, as DNA: TGTGCCAGCAGTTTATTCAACAGACCCTTCAACGGGGAGCTGTTTTTT.